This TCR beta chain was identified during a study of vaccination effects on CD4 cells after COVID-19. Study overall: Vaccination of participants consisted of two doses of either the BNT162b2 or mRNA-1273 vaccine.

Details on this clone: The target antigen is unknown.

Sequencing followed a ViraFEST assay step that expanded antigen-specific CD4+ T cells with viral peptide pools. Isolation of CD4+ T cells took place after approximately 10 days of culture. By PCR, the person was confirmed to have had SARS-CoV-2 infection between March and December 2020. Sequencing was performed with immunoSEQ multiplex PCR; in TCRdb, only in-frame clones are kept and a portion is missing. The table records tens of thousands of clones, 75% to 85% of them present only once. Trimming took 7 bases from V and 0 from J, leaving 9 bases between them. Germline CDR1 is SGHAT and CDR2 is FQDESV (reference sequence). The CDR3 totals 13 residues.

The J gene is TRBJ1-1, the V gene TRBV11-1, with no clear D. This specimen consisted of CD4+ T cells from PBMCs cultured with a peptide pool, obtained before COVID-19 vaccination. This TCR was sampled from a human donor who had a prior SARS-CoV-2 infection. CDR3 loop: CASTPGVNTEAFF. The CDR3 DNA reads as TGTGCCAGCACCCCGGGAGTGAACACTGAAGCTTTCTTT.